The subject of this entry is one T cell receptor (beta chain). V dropped 5 bases and J dropped 5; count of bases not matched to a gene: 9. The CDR3 has 16 amino acids. Germline V gives CDR1 SGHDN, CDR2 FVKESK. The sample belongs to a study of T cells in localized non-small cell lung cancer. Clones were sequenced by immunoSEQ multiplex PCR, and TCRdb holds only the in-frame ones, with some missing. The sample records 800 or so clones, 26% being singletons. This specimen was lung tumor tissue, taken before any cancer treatment. The chain has TRBV14 and TRBJ2-2, with TRBD1 matching over 9 bases. The TCR sequence derives from a female donor over 55 with stage I squamous cell lung carcinoma. The DNA for the CDR3 is TGTGCCAGCAGCAGGGACAGGGTGTTAAGGACCGGGGAGCTGTTTTTT. Translated: CASSRDRVLRTGELFF.